This T cell receptor beta chain is drawn from a study of T cell responses to AZD1222 COVID-19 vaccine. Concerning this clone: Its matching antigen is unknown.

Overall study findings and caveats: No repertoire was sampled before or during the peak T cell response, only after it. Females made up more of the donors, who were largely white British, and clonal diversity may have come out too low. Nearly half of spike-specific TCRs reportedly target unmutated variant regions. Among AZD1222 vaccinees, only six were seropositive at baseline.

TCRdb's table, derived via immunoSEQ multiplex PCR, lists solely in-frame clones and lacks some. Among 150,000 to 200,000 clones listed, 70% to 90% were seen once. The CDR3 is 13 residues long. Germline V gene data show CDR1 as SGHTA and CDR2 as FQGNSA. Deletions cut 3 bases from V and 7 bases from J, with 10 bases between. This rearrangement joins TRBV7-2 to TRBJ1-5; possible D gene TRBD1, 5 bases. This receptor was obtained from an adult who received the MenACWY meningococcal vaccine as a control. Sequences were derived from peripheral blood, sampled 28 days after the second dose of the MenACWY control vaccine. The CDR3 is CASSFTGDQPQHF. The CDR3 DNA sequence: TGTGCCAGCAGCTTCACAGGAGACCAGCCCCAGCATTTT.